In this sample, the clone carrying this T cell receptor beta chain turned up a few times. The data stem from a study of identical twins. The germline gives CDR1 SGHRS, CDR2 YFSETQ. Trimming removed 4 bases at V and 4 bases at J, with 17 bases between. This CDR3 has 16 residues. TCRdb passed the 5' RACE reads through MiXCR, listing each CDR3 protein once. The sample records 500,000 to 650,000 distinct CDR3 sequences, 20% to 25% being singletons. The same data also went into a second study, on yellow fever vaccine responses in identical twins.

The gene calls are TRBV5-1 and TRBJ2-2; D possibly corresponds to TRBD2 (5 bases). Sequencing used CD4+ T cells sorted from blood. The sequence derives from a young woman in good health. CDR3 sequence: CASSEGALRGTGELFF. The DNA for the CDR3 is TGCGCCAGCAGCGAGGGTGCCCTCCGGGGCACCGGGGAGCTGTTTTTT.